Listed below are T cell receptor beta chains from one sample, sequenced in a study of graft-versus-host responses after intestinal transplantation. The protocol was immunoSEQ multiplex PCR, while the TCRdb copy is restricted to in-frame clones and leaves out a portion. The repertoire holds over 55,000 clones, with less than 95% as singletons. No antigen has been identified for these receptors. Sample: unstimulated CD8+ T cells sorted from spleen or lymph node cells, taken before intestinal transplant. These TCRs come from a human donor who received an intestinal transplant. The CDR3 runs from the conserved cysteine through the conserved F or W. D genes are given only for firm matches. Clone sizes are given selectively: once, few, many, or a class where the clone is expanded.

TGTGCCAGCAGCAACGGGGATGAGCAGTTCTTC	CASSNGDEQFF	TRBV5-6	.	.	TRBJ2-1
TGCAGCGGGCAGGGGGGGAACACTGAAGCTTTCTTT	CSGQGGNTEAFF	TRBV29-1	.	TRBD1	TRBJ1-1
TGTGCCAGCAGTGTTAGCGAGCAGTACTTC	CASSVSEQYF	TRBV2	.	.	TRBJ2-7
TGTGCCAGCAGTCTGCTCCAGGGCGACACCGGGGAGCTGTTTTTT	CASSLLQGDTGELFF	TRBV27	few	.	TRBJ2-2
TGTGCCAGCAGCTCTACAGGGGGAGCTGGAAACACCATATATTTT	CASSSTGGAGNTIYF	TRBV7-2	.	TRBD1	TRBJ1-3
TGTGCCAGCAGCCGCAGGGCCTCCTACGAGCAGTACTTC	CASSRRASYEQYF	TRBV11-2	.	.	TRBJ2-7
TGTGCCAGCAGTGAAGCTCTGACTAGCAACACCTTC	CASSEALTSNTF	TRBV6-1	.	TRBD2	TRBJ2-7
TGTGCCAGCAGCTTTGGGACAGGGGCCTACACAGATACGCAGTATTTT	CASSFGTGAYTDTQYF	TRBV11-2	.	TRBD1	TRBJ2-3
TGCGCCAGCACCTATGGCGGGGGCTCGAACGAGCAGTACTTC	CASTYGGGSNEQYF	TRBV5-1	.	.	TRBJ2-7
TGTGCCAGCAGCCCCGGGACTAGCGGGGGGTTCACAGATACGCAGTATTTT	CASSPGTSGGFTDTQYF	TRBV11-2	.	TRBD2	TRBJ2-3
TGTGCCAGCAGCGTATGGGGCATAAACACCGGGGAGCTGTTTTTT	CASSVWGINTGELFF	TRBV9	.	.	TRBJ2-2
TGTGCCAGCACTGATGGGGGCCTGAAGAGGACCGGAAACACCATATATTTT	CASTDGGLKRTGNTIYF	TRBV25-1	.	.	TRBJ1-3
TGTGCCAGCAGCGTAGGGACCGGGACATACTATGGCTACACCTTC	CASSVGTGTYYGYTF	TRBV9	once	.	TRBJ1-2
TGTGCCAGCAGCGTAGATCGGGACAGGGGTGGACCTGAAGCTTTCTTT	CASSVDRDRGGPEAFF	TRBV9	.	TRBD1	TRBJ1-1